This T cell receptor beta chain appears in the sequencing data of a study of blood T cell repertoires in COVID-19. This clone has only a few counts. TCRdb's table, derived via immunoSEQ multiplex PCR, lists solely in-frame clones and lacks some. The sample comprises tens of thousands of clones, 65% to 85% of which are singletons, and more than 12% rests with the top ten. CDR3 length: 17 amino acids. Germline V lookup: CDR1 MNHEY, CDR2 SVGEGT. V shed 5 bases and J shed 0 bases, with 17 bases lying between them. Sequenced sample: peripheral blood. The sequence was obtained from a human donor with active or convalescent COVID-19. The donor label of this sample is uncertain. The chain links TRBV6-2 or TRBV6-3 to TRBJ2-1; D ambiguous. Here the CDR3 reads CASSTQQAASSYNEQFF. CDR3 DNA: TGTGCCAGCAGTACCCAGCAGGCCGCAAGCTCCTACAATGAGCAGTTCTTC.